A selection of T cell receptor beta chains follows, all from one sample in a study of blood T cell repertoires in COVID-19. Profiled with immunoSEQ multiplex PCR; TCRdb holds only in-frame clones, not every one. The data show roughly 160,000 clones, 80% to 90% seen once. Sequencing was carried out using peripheral blood. The receptor set was obtained from a woman aged 55-70 years who had recovered from COVID-19. The CDR3 runs from the conserved cysteine through the conserved F or W. Each record gives: V gene, D gene, J gene, clone size, CDR3 DNA, CDR3 protein. The D gene is left open where the match is weak. Size tells how often a clone was seen (once, few, many) or the class of an expanded clone, and some rows leave it out.

TRBV3-1/TRBV3-2	NA	TRBJ2-3	NA	TGTGCCAGCAGCCCGGAGCCCGCGGCAGATACGCAGTATTTT	CASSPEPAADTQYF
TRBV4-3	TRBD1	TRBJ1-3	NA	TGCGCCAGCAGCCAAGAGGCTTGGGACAGAGGAAACACCATATATTTT	CASSQEAWDRGNTIYF
TRBV4-3	TRBD1	TRBJ1-1	NA	TGCGCCAGCAGCCCGGGACAGGGGGGTACTGAAGCTTTCTTT	CASSPGQGGTEAFF
TRBV4-2	TRBD1	TRBJ2-7	NA	TGTGCCAGCAGCCAAGGGGGACAGAGAGCCTACGAGCAGTACTTC	CASSQGGQRAYEQYF
TRBV19	TRBD1	TRBJ2-5	NA	TGTGCCAGTAGTATAGGAGGGGACAGGCTGCAAGAGACCCAGTACTTC	CASSIGGDRLQETQYF
TRBV27	NA	TRBJ1-1	few	TGTGCCAGCAGTTTATTTGGGGGAGGAAACACTGAAGCTTTCTTT	CASSLFGGGNTEAFF
TRBV7-9	NA	TRBJ2-5	NA	TGTGCCAGCAGCTTAGGGGCGATGGAGACCCAGTACTTC	CASSLGAMETQYF
TRBV10-3	TRBD1	TRBJ2-7	NA	TGTGCCATCAGTGAGGGACAGGGGATCCTCGCCTACGAGCAGTACTTC	CAISEGQGILAYEQYF
TRBV28	NA	TRBJ1-6	NA	TGTGCCAGCAGTTTGGCGGGGAATAATTCACCCCTCCACTTT	CASSLAGNNSPLHF
TRBV10-3	TRBD1	TRBJ1-6	NA	TGTGCCATCAGTGAGGGGGACAGGGTCTCACCCCTCCACTTT	CAISEGDRVSPLHF
TRBV18	TRBD1	TRBJ1-1	few	TGTGCCAGCTCACCACAGGGGGCCAGAACTGAAGCTTTCTTT	CASSPQGARTEAFF
TRBV18	NA	TRBJ1-5	NA	TGTGCCAGCTCTCCAAGGGAGTCTGCCGGCAATCAGCCCCAGCATTTT	CASSPRESAGNQPQHF
TRBV18	NA	TRBJ2-2	NA	TGTGCCAGCTCACCACCCTCTTTGGGGCTACAGACCGGGGAGCTGTTTTTT	CASSPPSLGLQTGELFF
TRBV4-2	TRBD1	TRBJ1-2	NA	TGTGCCAGCAGCCCGGAGTCGGACAGGGGGAAAGCTAACTATGGCTACACCTTC	CASSPESDRGKANYGYTF
TRBV3-1/TRBV3-2	TRBD1	TRBJ1-1	NA	TGTGCCAGCAGCTCGCAGGGGGCGGGTAGCACTGAAGCTTTCTTT	CASSSQGAGSTEAFF
TRBV30	NA	TRBJ2-5	NA	TGTGCCTGGGCCCCACGCGGGGAGACCCAGTACTTC	CAWAPRGETQYF
TRBV2	NA	TRBJ1-4	NA	TGTGCCAGCAGGGAGACAGGTGCTAATGAAAAACTGTTTTTT	CASRETGANEKLFF
TRBV4-3	NA	TRBJ1-5	NA	TGCGCCAGCAGCCAAGATCGAGGTCAGCCCCAGCATTTT	CASSQDRGQPQHF
TRBV24-1	TRBD1	TRBJ1-5	NA	TGTGCCACCAGTGATCATGACAGGGGCCCCCAGCATTTT	CATSDHDRGPQHF
TRBV7-9	NA	TRBJ1-1	NA	TGTGCCAGCAGCTCACAGACTGAAGCTTTCTTT	CASSSQTEAFF
TRBV7-6	NA	TRBJ2-7	NA	TGTGCCAGCAGCCGGGACACGTCGAGCTACGAGCAGTACTTC	CASSRDTSSYEQYF
TRBV18	TRBD1	TRBJ1-6	NA	TGTGCCAGCTCACCAGGAACAGGGGATTTACCCCTCCACTTT	CASSPGTGDLPLHF
TRBV27	TRBD1	TRBJ2-1	many	TGTGCCAGCAGTGATATTCTGACAGGGGGCCTAAACAATGAGCAGTTCTTC	CASSDILTGGLNNEQFF
TRBV7-9	TRBD1	TRBJ1-2	once	TGTGCCAGCAGCCCTGACAGGGTTGGCTACACCTTC	CASSPDRVGYTF
TRBV3-1/TRBV3-2	NA	TRBJ1-4	NA	TGTGCCAGCAGCCAAGACAGGGTTAATGAAAAACTGTTTTTT	CASSQDRVNEKLFF
TRBV18	TRBD1	TRBJ1-6	NA	TGTGCCAGCTCATCACAGGGGGTGGTCGGTAATTCACCCCTCCACTTT	CASSSQGVVGNSPLHF
TRBV4-2	TRBD2	TRBJ2-5	once	TGTGCCAGCGCACCCCTAGCGGGGGGGTCGGAGACCCAGTACTTC	CASAPLAGGSETQYF
TRBV11-1	NA	TRBJ2-5	NA	TGTGCCAGCAGCTCCGAGTACCAAGAGACCCAGTACTTC	CASSSEYQETQYF
TRBV28	TRBD1	TRBJ2-7	NA	TGTGCCAGCACCCCGACAGGGTTAATAGAATCCTACGAGCAGTACTTC	CASTPTGLIESYEQYF
TRBV28	TRBD2	TRBJ2-1	NA	TGTGCCAGCAGTTTCGCCGGTAGCGGGGGGGCGGAGCAGTTCTTC	CASSFAGSGGAEQFF
TRBV7-8	TRBD1	TRBJ2-7	NA	TGTGCCAGCAGCTTAGATGGGACAGGGTCCTACGAGCAGTACTTC	CASSLDGTGSYEQYF
TRBV28	TRBD2	TRBJ2-1	NA	TGTGCCAGCAGTCCTAGCGGGGGGGCCGTATACGAGCAGTTCTTC	CASSPSGGAVYEQFF
TRBV11-1	TRBD2	TRBJ2-1	NA	TGTGCCAGCAGCTTAGGGCGGGGGGAATACAATGAGCAGTTCTTC	CASSLGRGEYNEQFF
TRBV27	TRBD2	TRBJ2-7	NA	TGTGCCAGCGGCCTGGGGGGGTTGGGCGAGCAGTACTTC	CASGLGGLGEQYF
TRBV9	NA	TRBJ2-3	NA	TGTGCCAGCAGCCCGGGACTCAACGCCCACACAGATACGCAGTATTTT	CASSPGLNAHTDTQYF
TRBV5-8	TRBD1	TRBJ2-2	NA	TGTGCCAGCAGCTTGGACAGGGGTCTCACCGGGGAGCTGTTTTTT	CASSLDRGLTGELFF
TRBV7-9	NA	TRBJ2-7	NA	TGTGCCAGCAGCAGAGACAGGTACGAGCAGTACTTC	CASSRDRYEQYF